The rows below give T cell receptor beta chains drawn from one sample of a study of T cells in Graves' hyperthyroidism and ophthalmopathy. TCRdb re-called the multiplex PCR reads with MiXCR, one entry per CDR3 protein. The sample gives roughly 280,000 distinct CDR3 sequences, about a sixth of which show up once; approximately 57% is in the top ten. Material: blood. The receptor set was obtained from a woman in her fifties or sixties with Graves' ophthalmopathy. CDR3s include the opening cysteine and the closing phenylalanine or tryptophan. The D gene is left open where the match is weak. Some rows have no size entry. The others give once, few or many, or a class for an expanded clone.

clone size,D gene,J gene,V gene,CDR3 DNA,CDR3 protein
many,TRBD1,TRBJ1-2,TRBV6-1,TGTGCCAGCAGTCGTGCCGGGACAGGGTTAGACTATGGCTACACCTTC,CASSRAGTGLDYGYTF
many,-,TRBJ2-1,TRBV20-1,TGCAGTGCTAGCCAAGGAATCGATGAGCAGTTCTTC,CSASQGIDEQFF
-,-,TRBJ1-2,TRBV5-8,TGTGCCAGCAGACCGACAGAGTTCTATGGCTACACCTTC,CASRPTEFYGYTF
many,-,TRBJ2-5,TRBV11-2,TGTGCCAGCAGCTTTGCCCGCGGTGGCGAACAAGAGACCCAGTACTTC,CASSFARGGEQETQYF
-,-,TRBJ2-3,TRBV29-1,TGCAGCGTCGGGGACGGATTCACAGATACGCAGTATTTT,CSVGDGFTDTQYF
many,TRBD2,TRBJ2-7,TRBV7-2,TGTGCCAGCAGCCCCTCTAGCGGGATCTCCTACGAGCAGTACTTC,CASSPSSGISYEQYF
many,TRBD2,TRBJ2-7,TRBV18,TGTGCCAGCTCACCTAGCGGGAGTGGGTTCGAGCAGTACTTC,CASSPSGSGFEQYF
many,TRBD1,TRBJ1-1,TRBV30,TGTGCCTGGAGTGTGACTCGGGACAGTCGAGCTTTCTTT,CAWSVTRDSRAFF
many,-,TRBJ2-7,TRBV2,TGTGCCAGCAGTGGGGATGGGGACACCGAGCAGTACTTC,CASSGDGDTEQYF
-,TRBD2,TRBJ2-1,TRBV7-3,TGTGCCAGCAGCTTGAGCGGGAGCAAGCAGTTCTTC,CASSLSGSKQFF
few,-,TRBJ2-7,TRBV5-1,TGCGCCAGCAGCTTGACAGGAGAACCCTACGAGCAGTACTTC,CASSLTGEPYEQYF
many,-,TRBJ2-3,TRBV5-1,TGCGCCAGCAGCTCCGTTTCTGGACAGAGGGACGTGCGGCAGTATTTT,CASSSVSGQRDVRQYF
many,-,TRBJ2-5,TRBV7-2,TGTGCCAGCAGCAGGTCAGGGGCGGGAGAGACCCAGTACTTC,CASSRSGAGETQYF
-,-,TRBJ1-1,TRBV20-1,TGCAGTGCTAGAAGAGGACAGTTAGTGATTGCTTTCTTT,CSARRGQLVIAFF
few,TRBD1,TRBJ2-7,TRBV4-1,TGCGCCAGCAGGCCTCCACCGGGACAGGGATCCTACGAGCAGTACTTC,CASRPPPGQGSYEQYF
-,-,TRBJ2-2,TRBV5-1,TGCGCCAGCAGCGGGAGGGGGGATCCGAACACCGGGGAGCTGTTTTTT,CASSGRGDPNTGELFF
few,TRBD1,TRBJ2-5,TRBV4-1,TGCGCCAGCAGCCAAGGATGGGACAGGGGGTCCCAGACCCAGTACTTC,CASSQGWDRGSQTQYF
many,-,TRBJ1-1,TRBV12-3/TRBV12-4,TGTGCCAGCAATCTCAACCACAACCCCCGGGACACTGAAGCTTTCTTT,CASNLNHNPRDTEAFF
many,TRBD1,TRBJ1-1,TRBV27,TGTGCCAGCAGTGCGGGACAGGGAAATCTCATGATGAACACTGAAGCTTTCTTT,CASSAGQGNLMMNTEAFF
few,-,TRBJ1-2,TRBV10-3,TGTGCCATCAGTGAGTCAACAGCCAAATCGTACAACTATGGCTACACCTTC,CAISESTAKSYNYGYTF
many,TRBD2,TRBJ2-7,TRBV7-2,TGTGCCAGCAGCCCTAGGGGGGCGGGAGGTTTCTACGAGCAGTACTTC,CASSPRGAGGFYEQYF
-,-,TRBJ2-7,TRBV11-2,TGTGCCAGCAGCTTTGGGGGACACCGGGTAAACGAGCAGTACTTC,CASSFGGHRVNEQYF
many,-,TRBJ1-1,TRBV10-1,TGCGCCAGCAGTGAGTCCGGGGATAGGGCTTTCTTT,CASSESGDRAFF
many,-,TRBJ1-2,TRBV11-2,TGTGCCAGCAGCGCCACTGTACAGGGAGGCTATGGCTACACCTTC,CASSATVQGGYGYTF
-,-,TRBJ1-4,TRBV5-6,TGTGCCAGCAGCTCCATTTACGACCAGATCAAGGATGAAAAACTGTTTTTT,CASSSIYDQIKDEKLFF
many,TRBD2,TRBJ2-1,TRBV7-9,TGTGCCAGCAGCTTATTGGGACTAGCGGGGGTCAATGAGCAGTTCTTC,CASSLLGLAGVNEQFF
many,-,TRBJ1-2,TRBV7-2,TGTGCCAGCAGCTTAAGTGTTCCCAATGGCTACACCTTC,CASSLSVPNGYTF
-,-,TRBJ2-3,TRBV7-9,TGTGCCAGCAGCCCAGAGGGGGGTGGTACGCAGTATTTT,CASSPEGGGTQYF
many,-,TRBJ2-5,TRBV6-2/TRBV6-3,TGTGCCAGCAGTTACGTCCCCGGGCGGGAGACCCAGTACTTC,CASSYVPGRETQYF
many,-,TRBJ1-1,TRBV12-3/TRBV12-4,TGTGCCAGCAAGGGCTTTGCAGAGAACACTGAAGCTTTCTTT,CASKGFAENTEAFF
many,-,TRBJ2-6,TRBV30,TGTGCCTGGAGTGTACGGGTCAGGTCGGGGGGCTGGACCGGGGCCAACGTCCTGACTTTC,CAWSVRVRSGGWTGANVLTF
many,-,TRBJ2-7,TRBV6-2/TRBV6-3,TGTGCCAGCAAAAATTCGGGACCTACCTACGAGCAGTACTTC,CASKNSGPTYEQYF
-,TRBD1,TRBJ2-7,TRBV19,TGTGCCAGTGGACAGGGGACCGGCGAGCAGTACTTC,CASGQGTGEQYF
many,TRBD2,TRBJ2-1,TRBV7-2,TGTGCCAGCAGCCGCACAGCGGGAGAGGTTAACAATGAGCAGTTCTTC,CASSRTAGEVNNEQFF
-,-,TRBJ1-2,TRBV7-9,TGTGCCAGCAGCTTTCGGGGGGCACGGGGCTACACCTTC,CASSFRGARGYTF
many,-,TRBJ2-1,TRBV6-1,TGTGCCAGCAGTACCGTTTGGGCGGTGGCCCCTGAGCAGTTCTTC,CASSTVWAVAPEQFF
many,TRBD1,TRBJ1-1,TRBV5-1,TGCGCCAGCAGCTTACAGGGGGCCAACACTGAAGCTTTCTTT,CASSLQGANTEAFF
-,-,TRBJ2-6,TRBV9,TGTGCCAGCAGCCCTGACAGGGGAGGGGCTTCTGGGGCCAACGTCCTGACTTTC,CASSPDRGGASGANVLTF
-,-,TRBJ2-5,TRBV9,TGTGCCAGCAGCGTAGACACGGGGGCGTACCAAGAGACCCAGTACTTC,CASSVDTGAYQETQYF
many,-,TRBJ2-3,TRBV6-1,TGTGCCAGCAGTCCCGATCGGCAGGCGATCACAGATACGCAGTATTTT,CASSPDRQAITDTQYF
few,-,TRBJ2-3,TRBV19,TGTGCCAGTAGTATAAGGACAGATACGCAGTATTTT,CASSIRTDTQYF
many,-,TRBJ2-5,TRBV7-8,TGTGCCAGCAGCCAGCCGGGTCAAGAGACCCAGTACTTC,CASSQPGQETQYF
few,TRBD1,TRBJ1-1,TRBV20-1,TGCAGTGCGCGACAGGGGTACACTGAAGCTTTCTTT,CSARQGYTEAFF
-,-,TRBJ2-3,TRBV4-3,TGCGCCAGCAGCCAAGATCCCGCCGGGTTCACAGATACGCAGTATTTT,CASSQDPAGFTDTQYF
many,TRBD1,TRBJ1-5,TRBV6-2/TRBV6-3,TGTGCCAGCAGCTGGGGACAGGGCATAAATCAGCCCCAGCATTTT,CASSWGQGINQPQHF
many,-,TRBJ2-3,TRBV24-1,TGTGCCACCAGTGACCACGAGGGGGATACGCAGTATTTT,CATSDHEGDTQYF
many,TRBD2,TRBJ2-1,TRBV28,TGTGCCAGCAGTTTAGGGCTAGCGGGCAACCAAGACAATGAGCAGTTCTTC,CASSLGLAGNQDNEQFF
few,-,TRBJ2-1,TRBV6-5,TGTGCCAGCAGTTACTCCTACTTGGCCTCCTACAATGAGCAGTTCTTC,CASSYSYLASYNEQFF
few,-,TRBJ2-2,TRBV12-3/TRBV12-4,TGTGCCAGCAGTTTCATGCAGGTGAACACCGGGGAGCTGTTTTTT,CASSFMQVNTGELFF
many,-,TRBJ2-7,TRBV20-1,TGCAGTGCTAAAGCGGGACACCCTTCCGAGCAGTACTTC,CSAKAGHPSEQYF
-,-,TRBJ2-4,TRBV11-2,TGTGCCAGAAGCGAACATGAGCGGAGGTACTTC,CARSEHERRYF
many,TRBD2,TRBJ2-3,TRBV2,TGTGCCAGCGGTAGATTTGCGGGAGTCCCCACAGATACGCAGTATTTT,CASGRFAGVPTDTQYF
few,-,TRBJ2-7,TRBV4-3,TGCGCCAGCAGCCAAGATAGGGCAGGAATCTACGAGCAGTACTTC,CASSQDRAGIYEQYF
many,-,TRBJ1-2,TRBV2,TGTGCCAGCAGGGGGACACGAGGTAGCGGCTACACCTTC,CASRGTRGSGYTF
few,-,TRBJ1-1,TRBV11-2,TGTGCCAGTTTGCAAGGGGGATCTTACACTGAAGCTTTCTTT,CASLQGGSYTEAFF
-,TRBD1,TRBJ1-1,TRBV12-3/TRBV12-4,TGTGCCAGCAGCCTTAGGACAGGGGCTGGAGCTTTCTTT,CASSLRTGAGAFF